One and the same sample provided the 21 T cell receptor beta chains below, sequenced in a study of CD8 T cells in ankylosing spondylitis. MiXCR was run by TCRdb on the 5' RACE reads, yielding one entry per CDR3 protein. This table holds roughly 160,000 distinct CDR3 sequences, 9.8% found once. Material: blood, either unsorted or a sorted T cell fraction (not recorded which). All receptors come from a female donor with ankylosing spondylitis or in good health (not recorded which).

V and J are TRBV6-5 and TRBJ2-7; 7 bases fit TRBD2. Trimming at V came to 0 bases and at J to 5 bases, leaving 4 bases not matched to a gene. Germline V gene sequence: CDR1 MNHEY, CDR2 SVGAGI. This CDR3 region has 14 residues. Written as DNA, the CDR3 is TGTGCCAGCAGTTACTCGACGGGGGGTCACGAGCAGTACTTC. Its protein product is CASSYSTGGHEQYF.

This clonotype was detected only a few times. This chain joins TRBV6-2 or TRBV6-3 and TRBJ2-2; the D gene is possibly TRBD1 (6 bases). CDR3 size: 13 residues. Germline lookup yields CDR1 MNHEY and CDR2 SVGEGT. V was shortened by 6 bases and J by 7 bases, with 12 bases between the two germline ends. CDR3 nucleotides: TGTGCCAGCAGCCAGGGGCCTGGCGGGGAGCTGTTTTTT. Translation gives CASSQGPGGELFF.

CDR3: CASSLTSPWNEQYF. The CDR3 region has the DNA TGTGCCAGCAGCCTGACTAGTCCTTGGAACGAGCAGTACTTC. This chain connects TRBV28 to TRBJ2-7, with a possible D match to TRBD2 (6 bases). V was pared by 6 bases and J by 5 bases, with 17 bases between. CDR1 and CDR2 (germline): MDHEN, SYDVKM. The CDR3 extends over 14 amino acids.

In this sample, this clonotype is medium-sized. This sequence joins TRBV19 and TRBJ1-5; D is perhaps TRBD1 (6 bases). The germline V and J ends were trimmed by 5 bases and 3 bases, with 17 bases remaining between them. The length of the CDR3 is 16 residues. Germline V lookup: CDR1 LNHDA, CDR2 SQIVND (reference sequence). The DNA of the CDR3 is TGTGCCAGTAGTGGTACATTCCAGGGGCCCAATCAGCCCCAGCATTTT. Protein sequence: CASSGTFQGPNQPQHF.

The CDR3: CASSLLPGQGFYEQYF. CDR3 DNA sequence: TGCGCCAGCAGCCTTCTCCCGGGACAGGGTTTCTACGAGCAGTACTTC. The V and J genes are TRBV4-1 and TRBJ2-7, with 9 bases matching TRBD1. With 4 bases clipped from V and 3 bases from J, the junction kept 10 bases outside the gene matches. CDR1 and CDR2 from the germline V gene are MGHRA and YSYEKL. The CDR3 is 16 residues long.

The CDR3 DNA reads as TGTGCCAGCAGCGCGCTGACAGGGGCTGTAACTGGGGCCAACGTCCTGACTTTC. This encodes CASSALTGAVTGANVLTF. V is TRBV11-1 and J is TRBJ2-6, with TRBD1 matching over 8 bases. This CDR3 is built from 18 residues. Germline trimming cut 5 bases from V and 2 bases from J; bases unmatched to any gene: 11. Germline assignment: CDR1 SGHAT and CDR2 FQDESV (reference sequence). Looking up the rest from reference TRBV11-1 and TRBJ2-6 gives the full variable domain: EAEVAQSPRYKITEKSQAVAFWCDPISGHATLYWYRQILGQGPELLVQFQDESVVDDSQLPKDRFSAERLKGVDSTLKIQPAELGDSAMYLCASSALTGAVTGANVLTFGAGSRLTVL.

This clonotype was detected a few times. V usage is TRBV3-1 and J usage is TRBJ2-1, with D uncertain. The V end lost 0 bases, the J end lost 7 bases, and 16 bases lay between the germline ends. The CDR3 is 16 residues long. Germline lookup yields CDR1 LGHDT and CDR2 YNNKEL (reference sequence). The CDR3 sequence: CASSQEDGLTRNEQFF. The DNA of the CDR3 is TGTGCCAGCAGCCAAGAGGATGGGTTGACGAGGAATGAGCAGTTCTTC.

J is TRBJ2-1 and V is TRBV6-1, with 8 bases aligning to TRBD2. With V trimmed by 3 bases and J by 5 bases, 12 bases remained unmatched. Germline loops: CDR1 MNHNS, CDR2 SASEGT. CDR3 size: 17 residues. CDR3 coding DNA: TGTGCCAGCAGTGACCCTTGGGTAGCGGGAAGCGACAATGAGCAGTTCTTC. As protein: CASSDPWVAGSDNEQFF.

The genes are TRBV4-2 and TRBJ2-3; 9 nucleotides align to TRBD2. This CDR3 has 16 residues. CDR1 is LGHNA and CDR2 is YNFKEQ in the germline V gene. Trimming took 4 bases from V and 10 from J; bases not matched to a gene: 15. The chain's CDR3 is CASSLSPPSSGIAQYF. The CDR3 region has the DNA TGTGCCAGCAGCCTCAGCCCCCCCTCTAGCGGGATTGCGCAGTATTTT.

This rearrangement joins TRBV7-9 to TRBJ1-1; no definite D call. This CDR3 is 14 amino acids long. Germline assignment: CDR1 SEHNR and CDR2 FQNEAQ (reference sequence). Trimming left V 5 bases short and J 0 bases short, with 10 bases between. CDR3 DNA sequence: TGTGCCAGCAGCAGGGTGGGCATGAACACTGAAGCTTTCTTT. Residues: CASSRVGMNTEAFF.

This clonotype was seen a few times. The rearrangement joins TRBV28 to TRBJ1-4; no clear D. V was pared by 1 base and J by 4 bases, with 7 bases between. This CDR3 is 14 amino acids long. Germline values: CDR1 MDHEN, CDR2 SYDVKM. In DNA, the CDR3 is TGTGCCAGCAGTTTATCACTTTATAATGAAAAACTGTTTTTT. It translates to CASSLSLYNEKLFF.

This clonotype was observed at least ten times. The chain carries TRBV9 and TRBJ2-2, with D uncertain. With 6 bases removed from V and 0 bases from J, the gap between germline ends came to 9 bases. Germline CDR1 reads SGDLS; CDR2 reads YYNGEE. CDR3 size: 14 residues. The DNA of the CDR3 is TGTGCCAGCACTAAGAGCGCGAACACCGGGGAGCTGTTTTTT. This gives the protein CASTKSANTGELFF.

The table lists this clonotype with many counts. The rearrangement uses TRBV12-3 or TRBV12-4 and TRBJ1-2, with D unresolved. The germline V and J ends were trimmed by 7 bases and 6 bases, with 15 bases remaining between them. The CDR3 is 13 residues long. The CDR3 here is CASIGEDADGYTF. The CDR3 nucleotides are TGTGCCAGCATCGGGGAGGATGCGGATGGCTACACCTTC.

This clonotype was detected a few times. The chain is built from TRBV4-1 and TRBJ1-2, with 9 bases matching TRBD1. Germline V gene data show CDR1 as MGHRA and CDR2 as YSYEKL. The junction had 12 bases not matched to a gene; V was cut back by 4 bases and J by 6 bases. The CDR3 runs to 16 residues. For the CDR3, the DNA is TGCGCCAGCAGCCCCGGGACCACCGGGACAGGGAATGGCTACACCTTC. As protein: CASSPGTTGTGNGYTF.

This rearrangement joins TRBV5-6 to TRBJ2-4, with 8 bases matching TRBD2. CDR3 size: 15 residues. Germline CDR1 reads SGHDT; CDR2 reads YYEEEE. V lost 0 bases, J lost 2 bases, and 1 base stayed unmatched. The CDR3 DNA follows: TGTGCCAGCAGCTTGGGCGGGGGGTCCAAAAACATTCAGTACTTC. Translation: CASSLGGGSKNIQYF.

This clonotype came up many times. The CDR3 nucleotides read TGCAGTGCCACAAAGGACAGTGAGACCCAGTACTTC. The encoded protein is CSATKDSETQYF. V is TRBV20-1 and J is TRBJ2-5, with D tentatively TRBD1 (6 bases). Trimming shortened V by 6 bases and J by 5 bases, and 13 bases separated the two germline ends. The CDR3 runs to 12 residues. CDR1 is DFQATT, CDR2 SNEGSKA, per germline (reference sequence).

The chain has TRBV7-9 and TRBJ2-7; D may be TRBD1 or TRBD2 (5 bases each). Germline V gives CDR1 SEHNR, CDR2 FQNEAQ (reference sequence). V was shortened by 5 bases and J by 6 bases, with 17 bases between the two germline ends. This CDR3 comprises 14 residues. The CDR3 DNA reads TGTGCCAGCAGCCAAGGGACCCGCGGTGCCGAGCAGTACTTC. This codes for CASSQGTRGAEQYF.

This chain connects TRBV20-1 to TRBJ2-1; D call uncertain. Between the trimmed V and J ends, which lost 5 bases and 0 bases, there was a span of 11 bases. Germline V CDR1 and CDR2: DFQATT, SNEGSKA (reference sequence). There are 14 residues in the CDR3. Here the CDR3 reads CSAAERRSYNEQFF. In nucleotides, the CDR3 is TGCAGTGCTGCCGAACGCCGCTCCTACAATGAGCAGTTCTTC.

The chain has TRBV7-9 and TRBJ2-3; D is possibly TRBD1 or TRBD2 (5 bases each). The CDR3 sequence is 15 residues long. Germline values: CDR1 SEHNR, CDR2 FQNEAQ (reference sequence). V dropped 5 bases and J dropped 2 bases, with 14 bases sitting between them. The CDR3 DNA follows: TGTGCCAGCAGCCCGCGAGGGGTCGACACAGATACGCAGTATTTT. Its protein is CASSPRGVDTDTQYF.

By frequency in the sample, this clonotype is medium-sized. The chain links TRBV3-1 to TRBJ1-2; TRBD1 matches at 8 bases. The length of the CDR3 is 12 residues. Losses at the gene ends were 11 bases for V and 2 bases for J; bases not matched to a gene: 4. From germline, CDR1 is LGHDT and CDR2 YNNKEL (reference sequence). The CDR3 DNA reads as TGTGCCGCCCGGACAGGGAACTATGGCTACACCTTC. Translated, it gives CAARTGNYGYTF.

In its sample, this clonotype was seen many times. V is TRBV29-1 and J is TRBJ1-1; D is ambiguous. The V end was cut by 1 base, the J end by 4 bases, with 16 bases between. The V gene's germline CDR1 is SQVTM and CDR2 ANQGSEA. The length of the CDR3 is 15 residues. CDR3 in amino acids: CSVEGPGAGVTEAFF. The CDR3 DNA reads TGCAGCGTTGAAGGGCCGGGCGCCGGGGTCACTGAAGCTTTCTTT.